Here is one T cell receptor (beta chain) with its context. Its antigen is currently unknown. This CDR3 has 13 amino acids. CDR1 and CDR2 from the germline V gene are SGHAT and FQNNGV. V gave up 5 bases and J gave up 5 bases, with 12 bases separating them. Systemic immunosuppression or autoimmune disease history was grounds to exclude patients. This entry is derived from a study of OX40 agonist ivuxolimab in advanced cancers. For the study at large: Patients enrolled in dose escalation were diagnosed with hepatocellular carcinoma, melanoma, renal cell or head and neck cancer. Age averaged about 66 years (range about 20 to 80), and 70% to 85% were male.

Study-wide findings and caveats: Both blood CD4+ and CD8+ T cells showed clonal growth by week 6 at 0.1 to 3.0 mg/kg.

TCRdb's copy holds only in-frame clones and misses some; the assay was immunoSEQ multiplex PCR. This table holds 68,000 or so clones, 86% found once. The specimen was CD4+ or CD8+ T cells sorted from blood, collected in a trial of the OX40 agonist ivuxolimab. This receptor was identified in an adult with an advanced solid tumor such as melanoma, head and neck, liver or kidney cancer. This chain connects TRBV11-2 to TRBJ1-2; D is undetermined. CDR3 nucleotides: TGTGCCAGCAGCAAACCGGGTCTGTATGGCTACACCTTC. Translation: CASSKPGLYGYTF.